This note documents a single T cell receptor (beta chain) sequence. Its matching antigen is unknown. A much larger clone lies a single base off, so this may be a read error. This sample was included in a study of T cell repertoires in cytomegalovirus infection. Study summary: Used in the study were CMV epitopes, some recently identified and HLA-C-restricted, others well-studied and HLA-B-restricted. Based on public TCR beta signatures, there were indications of CMV infection and of a matching HLA type.

This CDR3 is built from 13 residues. The germline gives CDR1 LGHNT, CDR2 FRNRAP. TCRdb reprocessed the reads with MiXCR, giving one entry per CDR3 protein. The sample holds 380,000 or so distinct CDR3 sequences; just under 35% are singletons and the top ten take 13%. The specimen comprised cultured PBMCs, sampled from culture after CMV antigen stimulation. V and J are TRBV12-5 and TRBJ1-5, with D possibly matching TRBD1 (5 bases). This clonotype was obtained from a human donor in good health (CMV status not recorded). Some clones in this sample may be carry-over from other donors' samples. CDR3 in DNA: TGTGCTAGTGGCAGGGAAAGCAATCAGCCCCGGCATTTT. It yields the protein CASGRESNQPRHF.